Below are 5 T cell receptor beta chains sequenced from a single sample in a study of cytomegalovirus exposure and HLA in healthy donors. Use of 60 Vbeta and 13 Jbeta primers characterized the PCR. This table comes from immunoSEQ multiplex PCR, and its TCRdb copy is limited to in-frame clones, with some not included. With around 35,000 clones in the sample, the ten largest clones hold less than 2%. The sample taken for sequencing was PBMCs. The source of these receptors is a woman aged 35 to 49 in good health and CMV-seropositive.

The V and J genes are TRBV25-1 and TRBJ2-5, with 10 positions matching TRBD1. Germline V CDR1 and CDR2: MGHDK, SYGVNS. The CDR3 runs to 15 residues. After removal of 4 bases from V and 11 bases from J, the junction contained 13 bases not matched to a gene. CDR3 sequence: CASSGAGTGVREQYF. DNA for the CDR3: TGTGCCAGCAGTGGGGCCGGGACAGGGGTTCGGGAGCAGTACTTC.

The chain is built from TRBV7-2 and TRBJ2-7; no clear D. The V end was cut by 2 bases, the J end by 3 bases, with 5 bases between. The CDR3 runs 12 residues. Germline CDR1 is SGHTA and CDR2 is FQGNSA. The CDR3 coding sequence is TGTGCCAGCAGCTTAATTCGCTACGAGCAGTACTTC. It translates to CASSLIRYEQYF. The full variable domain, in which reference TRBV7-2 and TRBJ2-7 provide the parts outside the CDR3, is GAGVSQSPSNKVTEKGKDVELRCDPISGHTALYWYRQSLGQGLEFLIYFQGNSAPDKSGLPSDRFSAERTGGSVSTLTIQRTQQEDSAVYLCASSLIRYEQYFGPGTRLTVT.

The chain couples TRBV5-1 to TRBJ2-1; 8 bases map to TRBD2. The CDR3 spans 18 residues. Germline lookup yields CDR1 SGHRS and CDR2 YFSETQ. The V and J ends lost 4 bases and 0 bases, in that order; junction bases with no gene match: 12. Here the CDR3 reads CASSPQGAGVSSYNEQFF. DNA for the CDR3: TGCGCCAGCAGCCCTCAGGGAGCGGGGGTGAGCTCCTACAATGAGCAGTTCTTC.

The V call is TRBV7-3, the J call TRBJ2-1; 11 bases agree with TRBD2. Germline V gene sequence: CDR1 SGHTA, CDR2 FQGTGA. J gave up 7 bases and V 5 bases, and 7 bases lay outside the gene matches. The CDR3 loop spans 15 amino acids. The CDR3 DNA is TGTGCCAGCAGCCCCGGGACTAGCGGCGGGAATGAGCAGTTCTTC. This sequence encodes CASSPGTSGGNEQFF.

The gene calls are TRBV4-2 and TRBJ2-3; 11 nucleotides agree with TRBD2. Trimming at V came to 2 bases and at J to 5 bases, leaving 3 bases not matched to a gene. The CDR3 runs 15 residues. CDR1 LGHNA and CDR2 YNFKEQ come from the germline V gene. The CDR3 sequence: CASSQLAGGGDTQYF. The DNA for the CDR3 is TGTGCCAGCAGCCAACTAGCGGGGGGCGGAGATACGCAGTATTTT.